This T cell receptor (beta chain) was found in a study of blood T cells in healthy people across ages. Using a J-beta primer mix together with a sample-barcoded 5' primer, a second PCR was run for about 6 to 11 cycles. TCRdb passed the 5' RACE reads through MiXCR, listing each CDR3 protein once. This sample has roughly 1,700,000 distinct CDR3 sequences, with about 28% found just once. CDR1 is SNHLY, CDR2 FYNNEI, per germline. Trimming removed 7 bases at V and 0 bases at J, with 14 bases between. This CDR3 has 15 amino acids. The sequencing sample was made of blood. The V gene is TRBV2, the J gene TRBJ2-3; D is unclear. This TCR derives from a woman aged 25 to 39 in good health. In nucleotides, the CDR3 is TGTGCCAGCACCCAGGAACAGATTAGCACAGATACGCAGTATTTT. It specifies CASTQEQISTDTQYF.